These 18 T cell receptor beta chains came from one sample sequenced in a study of blood T cell repertoires in COVID-19. Data came from immunoSEQ multiplex PCR; TCRdb stores just in-frame clones and leaves some out. The profile shows more than 150,000 clones, approximately 87% of them singletons. Sequencing used peripheral blood. The receptors stem from a woman between 65 and 79 years old with acute or convalescent COVID-19.

V is TRBV5-6 and J is TRBJ1-5, with 9 bases matching TRBD1. Germline V gene lookup returns CDR1 SGHDT and CDR2 YYEEEE. The CDR3 totals 16 residues. The V segment lost 3 bases and the J segment 6 bases; nucleotides outside the gene matches: 10. DNA for the CDR3: TGTGCCAGCAGCTATCGCGGGACAGGGTTTGTTCAGCCCCAGCATTTT. Translating gives CASSYRGTGFVQPQHF.

The chain recombines TRBV28 with TRBJ1-4; D gene uncertain. There are 11 residues in the CDR3. V lost 5 bases and J 10 bases, leaving 8 bases between the germline ends. Germline V gene sequence: CDR1 MDHEN, CDR2 SYDVKM. CDR3 nucleotides: TGTGCCAGCAGTCATGAGGGAAAACTGTTTTTT. Residues: CASSHEGKLFF.

This chain connects TRBV5-1 to TRBJ2-1; 7 nucleotides line up with TRBD2. The CDR3 is 15 amino acids. V lost 2 bases, J lost 2 bases, and 4 bases stayed unmatched. The germline V gene encodes CDR1 SGHRS and CDR2 YFSETQ. CDR3 region: CASSLREGTYNEQFF. The CDR3 DNA sequence: TGCGCCAGCAGCTTAAGGGAGGGGACCTACAATGAGCAGTTCTTC.

This clone showed up just once. The V call is TRBV3-1 (or the pseudogene TRBV3-2), the J call TRBJ2-2; 13 nucleotides line up with TRBD2. Germline lookup yields CDR1 LGHDT and CDR2 YNNKEL (reference sequence). Unmatched junction bases numbered 10, after V lost 3 bases and J lost 0 bases. CDR3 length: 20 residues. The CDR3 DNA reads TGTGCCAGCAGCCATGCCGGGACTAGCGGGGTGTTCGCGAACACCGGGGAGCTGTTTTTT. Encoded protein: CASSHAGTSGVFANTGELFF.

Details on this clone: This sample includes further DNA sequences coding for the same CDR3. The V gene is TRBV12-3 or TRBV12-4, the J gene TRBJ2-2, with D unclear. CDR3 size: 13 residues. V was cut by 3 bases and J by 4 bases, with 6 bases left in between. CDR3 protein: CASSFRGTGELFF. The DNA of the CDR3 is TGTGCCAGCAGTTTTAGAGGCACCGGGGAGCTGTTTTTT.

The chain joins TRBV10-3 to TRBJ1-5; D is ambiguous. The CDR3 loop spans 14 amino acids. The V gene's germline CDR1 is ENHRY and CDR2 SYGVKD. The V gene lost 4 bases and the J gene lost 6 bases, with 13 bases spanning the gap. The CDR3 sequence: CAISGAVTGQPQHF. The CDR3 coding sequence is TGTGCCATCAGTGGAGCGGTCACGGGTCAGCCCCAGCATTTT.

This clone was seen a handful of times. Here the CDR3 DNA reads TGCGCCAGCACCTGGACAGTAGAGGGGTCACCCCTCCACTTT. Its protein product is CASTWTVEGSPLHF. The chain couples TRBV5-1 to TRBJ1-6; the D gene is possibly TRBD1 (6 bases). This CDR3 has 14 amino acids. Trimming cost V 6 bases and J 10 bases, with 17 bases left between them. The germline V gene encodes CDR1 SGHRS and CDR2 YFSETQ.

This chain connects TRBV7-9 to TRBJ1-2; TRBD1 agrees at 8 bases. This CDR3 spans 14 amino acids. The J segment lost 5 bases and the V segment lost 7 bases, leaving 9 bases of the junction unmatched. Germline V gene data show CDR1 as SEHNR and CDR2 as FQNEAQ (reference sequence). Written as DNA, the CDR3 is TGTGCCAGCACGAGAGAAGGACAGGGATATGGCTACACCTTC. As protein: CASTREGQGYGYTF.

This chain joins TRBV28 and TRBJ2-1; D ambiguous. Per germline, CDR1 MDHEN and CDR2 SYDVKM. The CDR3 contains 14 residues. The ends were cut back, 5 bases at V and 9 bases at J, with 17 bases in the middle. The CDR3 DNA reads TGTGCCAGCAGTGATCACCGGTCGGTTGTTGAGCAGTTCTTC. It is translated as CASSDHRSVVEQFF. Complete variable domain (other parts from reference TRBV28 and TRBJ2-1): DVKVTQSSRYLVKRTGEKVFLECVQDMDHENMFWYRQDPGLGLRLIYFSYDVKMKEKGDIPEGYSVSREKKERFSLILESASTNQTSMYLCASSDHRSVVEQFFGPGTRLTVL.

The rearrangement joins TRBV4-1 to TRBJ2-3, with TRBD1 identical over 9 bases. J lost 5 bases, V lost 5 bases, and 11 bases had no gene match. CDR1 is MGHRA and CDR2 is YSYEKL in the germline V gene. The CDR3 consists of 16 residues. The CDR3 protein is CASSARDRESRDTQYF. CDR3 in DNA: TGCGCCAGCAGCGCCCGGGACAGGGAGAGTAGAGATACGCAGTATTTT.

The chain is built from TRBV12-3 or TRBV12-4 and TRBJ1-5, with D unclear. The CDR3 has 12 amino acids. The germline V and J ends were trimmed by 3 bases and 6 bases, with 6 bases remaining between them. DNA of the CDR3: TGTGCCAGCAGTTTTTCCTCTCAGCCCCAGCATTTT. Translation gives CASSFSSQPQHF.

This chain connects TRBV28 to TRBJ1-2; D is perhaps TRBD1 (5 bases). Per the germline V gene, CDR1 is MDHEN and CDR2 is SYDVKM. This CDR3 has 13 residues. V was cut by 5 bases and J by 4 bases, with 11 bases left in between. The DNA for the CDR3 is TGTGCCAGCAGTCTCCAGGGCGGCTATGGCTACACCTTC. Its protein is CASSLQGGYGYTF.

This chain connects TRBV4-3 to TRBJ2-3; D is ambiguous. CDR1 and CDR2 from the germline V gene are LGHNA and YSLEER. Between the trimmed V and J ends, which lost 1 base and 0 bases, there was a span of 8 bases. This CDR3 is 15 amino acids long. CDR3 sequence: CASSQVWASTDTQYF. CDR3 bases: TGCGCCAGCAGCCAAGTTTGGGCGAGCACAGATACGCAGTATTTT.

The chain carries TRBV6-6 and TRBJ1-6, with D perhaps matching TRBD1 (5 bases). This CDR3 has 13 amino acids. The V and J ends lost 7 bases and 10 bases respectively, with 14 bases between them. Germline CDR1 and CDR2: MNHNY and SVGAGI (reference sequence). CDR3 region: CASNLREFSPLHF. CDR3 coding DNA: TGTGCCAGCAACCTCAGGGAATTCTCACCCCTCCACTTT.

This chain uses TRBV6-2 or TRBV6-3 with TRBJ2-1; D not resolved. V lost 5 bases and J lost 6, with 20 bases in between. The CDR3 has 16 amino acids. The germline V gene encodes CDR1 MNHEY and CDR2 SVGEGT. The CDR3, as DNA: TGTGCCAGCAGTACCACGACTTTCCGTCCTACCAATGAGCAGTTCTTC. This translates into CASSTTTFRPTNEQFF.

CDR3 residues: CSVRTGLGEQYF. The CDR3 nucleotides are TGCAGCGTCCGGACAGGGCTGGGCGAGCAGTACTTC. V gene TRBV29-1 combines with J gene TRBJ2-7; 8 bases are shared with TRBD1. V shed 6 bases, J shed 6 bases, and the junction held 7 bases outside the gene matches. Germline V CDR1 and CDR2: SQVTM, ANQGSEA. The CDR3 contains 12 residues.

The chain combines TRBV3-1 (or the pseudogene TRBV3-2) with TRBJ2-3, with 8 bases matching TRBD1. Per the germline V gene, CDR1 is LGHDT and CDR2 is YNNKEL (reference sequence). V lost 4 bases, J lost 3 bases, and 6 bases stayed unmatched. This CDR3 spans 15 amino acids. CDR3: CASSLGQGATDTQYF. The CDR3 DNA reads TGTGCCAGCAGCCTCGGCCAGGGGGCTACAGATACGCAGTATTTT.

The chain is built from TRBV20-1 and TRBJ1-2; tentatively, D is TRBD1 (6 bases). V lost 3 bases, J lost 5 bases, and 19 bases lay in between. The CDR3 covers 15 residues. CDR1 and CDR2 (germline): DFQATT, SNEGSKA (reference sequence). CDR3 DNA sequence: TGCAGTGCTAGTGATAAGGTGGGACACCCGTATGGCTACACCTTC. This gives the protein CSASDKVGHPYGYTF.